A selection of T cell receptor beta chains follows, all from one sample in a study of siplizumab effects on memory and regulatory T cells. TCRdb keeps only in-frame clones here, not all; method: immunoSEQ multiplex PCR. The table lists approximately 100,000 clones, more than 85% of them singletons, with roughly 0.62% in the top ten. What was sequenced was Tregs sorted from blood. The receptors derive from a human donor in good health. Both conserved end residues are part of each CDR3.

J gene	V gene	CDR3 protein
TRBJ1-1	TRBV7-9	CASSLGRSYTEAFF
TRBJ2-4	TRBV11-1	CASSGVENIQYF
TRBJ2-1	TRBV23-1	CASSQSSGVLREGHNEQFF
TRBJ1-3	TRBV5-1	CASSLVGQGNTIYF
TRBJ1-4	TRBV4-1	CASSPLGLPEKLFF
TRBJ2-7	TRBV27	CASSETGTGYEQYF
TRBJ2-1	TRBV10-3	CAISDRGPPGDEQFF
TRBJ2-5	TRBV29-1	CSVSPGTGSKTQYF
TRBJ1-1	TRBV20-1	CSARVGTAIF
TRBJ2-1	TRBV7-2	CASSLVAGAGYNEQFF
TRBJ1-1	TRBV7-9	CASSLPDHTEAFF
TRBJ1-5	TRBV4-2	CASSQQSDQPQHF
TRBJ2-1	TRBV29-1	CSVGAGGPGEQFF
TRBJ1-5	TRBV10-3	CAISGTGGNQPQHF
TRBJ2-1	TRBV19	CASSPMGGTRNEQFF
TRBJ1-4	TRBV5-4	CASRRNGGEKLFF
TRBJ2-3	TRBV19	CASSRGGGEMNTQYF
TRBJ1-2	TRBV6-1	CASSETGDGNGYTF
TRBJ1-5	TRBV29-1	CSVTTGARSNQPQHF
TRBJ1-1	TRBV6-1	CASSELATALTEAFF
TRBJ2-5	TRBV15	CATSRDPYGTETQYF
TRBJ2-5	TRBV11-3	CASSLELGETQYF
TRBJ1-5	TRBV5-6	CASSRGAGQPQHF
TRBJ1-2	TRBV5-1	CASQGAGDYGYTF
TRBJ2-2	TRBV11-2	CASSSSGVGELFF
TRBJ1-2	TRBV10-2	CAIRTLDDGYTF
TRBJ2-2	TRBV19	CASSPGLRRDSGELFF
TRBJ2-5	TRBV27	CASRATGMETQYF
TRBJ1-6	TRBV5-1	CASSFDRASPLHF
TRBJ2-1	TRBV7-8	CASSLVAGVSNEQFF
TRBJ1-5	TRBV6-5	CASRGQNQPQHF
TRBJ1-2	TRBV5-1	CASSLEGWVISNYGYTF
TRBJ2-3	TRBV2	CASSGGHGRGTDTQYF
TRBJ1-1	TRBV19	CASSFSTVMNTEAFF
TRBJ1-2	TRBV5-5	CASSRRDSGYTF
TRBJ2-1	TRBV18	CASSSAGTEQFF
TRBJ1-1	TRBV14	CASSQDLGTEAFF
TRBJ2-3	TRBV5-1	CASSSGTSGSADTQYF
TRBJ1-1	TRBV5-1	CASSLAAGTGTEAFF
TRBJ2-1	TRBV30	CAWSGAGTSSYNEQFF
TRBJ1-2	TRBV29-1	CSVHDRFYGYTF
TRBJ2-3	TRBV7-2	CASSIVTDTQYF
TRBJ2-3	TRBV6-1	CASRRGGPTDTQYF
TRBJ2-2	TRBV6-1	CASRLDRESTGELFF
TRBJ1-1	TRBV7-2	CASSRRLKNTEAFF
TRBJ2-1	TRBV10-1	CASSVTGNTEQFF